This TCR beta chain comes out of a study of T cells in localized non-small cell lung cancer. Whole-study findings and limits: Uninvolved adjacent lung had higher T cell clonality than tumor and all other tissues.

In regard to this clone: What it recognizes is unknown.

Measured with immunoSEQ multiplex PCR; TCRdb has only the in-frame clones, and not every one. The sample gives about 130,000 clones, approximately 88% of which show up once; about 1.5% is in the top ten. The sequence was obtained from a female donor older than 55 with stage I lung adenocarcinoma. The material sequenced was peripheral blood, taken before any cancer treatment.

CDR3 in amino acids: CASSSRVAVQGEQFF. CDR3 nucleotide sequence: TGTGCCAGCAGCTCACGGGTAGCGGTTCAAGGTGAGCAGTTCTTC. This chain uses TRBV5-4 with TRBJ2-1, with D possibly matching TRBD2 (6 bases). Trimming removed 3 bases from V and 9 bases from J, with 19 bases in between. The germline CDR1 and CDR2 sequences are SGHNT and YYREEE (reference sequence). The CDR3 length is 15 residues.